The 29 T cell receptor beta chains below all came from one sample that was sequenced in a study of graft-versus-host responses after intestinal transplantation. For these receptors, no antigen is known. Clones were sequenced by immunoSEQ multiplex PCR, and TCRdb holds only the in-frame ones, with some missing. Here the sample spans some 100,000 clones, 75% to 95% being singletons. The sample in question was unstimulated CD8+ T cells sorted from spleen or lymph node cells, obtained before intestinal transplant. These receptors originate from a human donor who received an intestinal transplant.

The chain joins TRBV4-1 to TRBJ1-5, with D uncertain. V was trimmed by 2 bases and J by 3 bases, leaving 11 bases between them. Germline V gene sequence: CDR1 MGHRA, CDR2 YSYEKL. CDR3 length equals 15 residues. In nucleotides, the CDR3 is TGCGCCAGCAGCCAATCTGGGGTATACAATCAGCCCCAGCATTTT. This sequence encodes CASSQSGVYNQPQHF.

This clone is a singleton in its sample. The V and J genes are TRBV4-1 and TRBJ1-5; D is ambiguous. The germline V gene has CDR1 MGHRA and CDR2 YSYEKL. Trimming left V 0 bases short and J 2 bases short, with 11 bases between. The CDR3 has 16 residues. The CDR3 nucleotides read TGCGCCAGCAGCCAAGAAAGGTATCGCGGCAATCAGCCCCAGCATTTT. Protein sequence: CASSQERYRGNQPQHF.

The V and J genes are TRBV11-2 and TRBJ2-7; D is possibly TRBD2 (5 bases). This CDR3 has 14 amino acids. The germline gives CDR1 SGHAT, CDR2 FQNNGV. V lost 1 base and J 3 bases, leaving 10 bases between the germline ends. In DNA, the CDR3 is TGTGCCAGCAGCTTAGCGGACGGGGACTACGAGCAGTACTTC. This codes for CASSLADGDYEQYF.

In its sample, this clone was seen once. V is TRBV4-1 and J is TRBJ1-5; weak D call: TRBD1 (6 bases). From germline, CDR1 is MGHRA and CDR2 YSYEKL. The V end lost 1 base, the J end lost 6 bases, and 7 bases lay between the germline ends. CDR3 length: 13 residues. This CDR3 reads CASSQGTAQPQHF. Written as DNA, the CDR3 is TGCGCCAGCAGCCAAGGGACAGCTCAGCCCCAGCATTTT.

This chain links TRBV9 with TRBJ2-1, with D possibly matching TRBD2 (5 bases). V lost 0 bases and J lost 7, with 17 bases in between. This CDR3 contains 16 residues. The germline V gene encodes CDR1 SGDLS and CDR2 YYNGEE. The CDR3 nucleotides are TGTGCCAGCAGCGTAGATGGCAGCGGCGGAGGTAATGAGCAGTTCTTC. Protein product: CASSVDGSGGGNEQFF.

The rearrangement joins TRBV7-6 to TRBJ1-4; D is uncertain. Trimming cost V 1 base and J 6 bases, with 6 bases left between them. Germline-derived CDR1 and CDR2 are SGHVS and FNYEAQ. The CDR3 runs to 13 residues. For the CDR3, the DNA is TGTGCCAGCAGCTTAGGGGGTTATGAAAAACTGTTTTTT. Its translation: CASSLGGYEKLFF.

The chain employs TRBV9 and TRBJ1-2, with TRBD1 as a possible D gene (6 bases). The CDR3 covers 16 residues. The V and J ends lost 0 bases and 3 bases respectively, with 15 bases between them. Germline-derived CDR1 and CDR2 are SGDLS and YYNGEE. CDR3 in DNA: TGTGCCAGCAGCGTAGCCAGGGACACGGGAGACTATGGCTACACCTTC. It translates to CASSVARDTGDYGYTF.

The CDR3 nucleotides read TGTGCCAGCAGCCCTAGCGGGAGCAATGAGCAGTTCTTC. This translates into CASSPSGSNEQFF. This chain joins TRBV11-2 and TRBJ2-1; 10 nucleotides match TRBD2. The CDR3 contains 13 residues. The V gene end was trimmed by 5 bases and the J gene end by 6 bases; junction bases not matched to a gene: 1. Looked up from germline, CDR1 is SGHAT and CDR2 is FQNNGV.

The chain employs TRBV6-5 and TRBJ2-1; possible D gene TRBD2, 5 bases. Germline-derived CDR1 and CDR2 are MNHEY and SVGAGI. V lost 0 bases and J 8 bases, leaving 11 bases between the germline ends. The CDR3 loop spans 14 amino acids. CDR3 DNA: TGTGCCAGCAGTTACTCCGACTATTTTGATGAGCAGTTCTTC. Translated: CASSYSDYFDEQFF.

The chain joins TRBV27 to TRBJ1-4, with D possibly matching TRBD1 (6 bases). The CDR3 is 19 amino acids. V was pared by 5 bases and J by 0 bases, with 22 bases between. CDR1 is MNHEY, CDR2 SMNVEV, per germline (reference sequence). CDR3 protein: CASSPPPGGPQATNEKLFF. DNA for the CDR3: TGTGCCAGCAGTCCACCCCCGGGGGGGCCTCAGGCAACTAATGAAAAACTGTTTTTT.

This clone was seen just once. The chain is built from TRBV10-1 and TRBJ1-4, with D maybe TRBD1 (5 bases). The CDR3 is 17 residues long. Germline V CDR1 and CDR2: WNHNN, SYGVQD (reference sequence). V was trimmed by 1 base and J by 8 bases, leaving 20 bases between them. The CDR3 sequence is CASSECCPGRQPEKLFF. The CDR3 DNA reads TGCGCCAGCAGTGAGTGCTGTCCCGGGAGACAGCCCGAAAAACTGTTTTTT.

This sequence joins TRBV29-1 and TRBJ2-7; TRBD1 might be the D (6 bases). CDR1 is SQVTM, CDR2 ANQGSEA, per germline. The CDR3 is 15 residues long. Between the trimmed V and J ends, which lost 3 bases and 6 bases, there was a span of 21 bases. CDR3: CSVERGTGPFGEQYF. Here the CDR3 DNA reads TGCAGCGTTGAGAGGGGGACGGGGCCTTTTGGCGAGCAGTACTTC.

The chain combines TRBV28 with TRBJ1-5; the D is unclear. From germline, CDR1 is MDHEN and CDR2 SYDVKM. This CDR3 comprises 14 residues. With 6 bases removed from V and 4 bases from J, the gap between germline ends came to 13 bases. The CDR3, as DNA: TGTGCCAGCAGGCATATGGACGAAAATCAGCCCCAGCATTTT. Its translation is CASRHMDENQPQHF.

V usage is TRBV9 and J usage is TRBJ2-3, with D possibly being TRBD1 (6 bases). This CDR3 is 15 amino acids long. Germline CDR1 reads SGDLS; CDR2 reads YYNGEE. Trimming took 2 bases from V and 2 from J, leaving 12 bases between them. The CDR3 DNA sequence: TGTGCCAGCAGCGTCTCCGGGACAAACACAGATACGCAGTATTTT. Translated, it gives CASSVSGTNTDTQYF.

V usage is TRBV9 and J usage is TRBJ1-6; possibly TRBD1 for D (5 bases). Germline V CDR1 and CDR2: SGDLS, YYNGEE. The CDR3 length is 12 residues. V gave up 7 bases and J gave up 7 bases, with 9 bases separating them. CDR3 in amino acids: CASGAGNSPLHF. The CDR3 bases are TGTGCCAGCGGGGCGGGGAATTCACCCCTCCACTTT.

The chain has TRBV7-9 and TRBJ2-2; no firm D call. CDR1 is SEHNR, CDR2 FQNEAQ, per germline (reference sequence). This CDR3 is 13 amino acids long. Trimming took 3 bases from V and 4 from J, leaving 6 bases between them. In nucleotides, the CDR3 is TGTGCCAGCAGCTTTGCATCCACCGGGGAGCTGTTTTTT. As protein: CASSFASTGELFF.

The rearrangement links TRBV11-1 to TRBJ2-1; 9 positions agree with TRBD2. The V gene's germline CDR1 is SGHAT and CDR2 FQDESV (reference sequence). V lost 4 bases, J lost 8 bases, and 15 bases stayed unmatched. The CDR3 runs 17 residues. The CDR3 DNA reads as TGTGCCAGCAGCTCCGAAGGTAGCGGGAGCGGTTACCATGAGCAGTTCTTC. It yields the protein CASSSEGSGSGYHEQFF.

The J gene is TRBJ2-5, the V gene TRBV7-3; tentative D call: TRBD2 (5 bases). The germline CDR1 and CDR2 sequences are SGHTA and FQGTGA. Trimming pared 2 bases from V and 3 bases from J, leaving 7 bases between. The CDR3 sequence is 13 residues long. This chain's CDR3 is CASSLSAEETQYF. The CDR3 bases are TGTGCCAGCAGCTTATCAGCGGAAGAGACCCAGTACTTC.

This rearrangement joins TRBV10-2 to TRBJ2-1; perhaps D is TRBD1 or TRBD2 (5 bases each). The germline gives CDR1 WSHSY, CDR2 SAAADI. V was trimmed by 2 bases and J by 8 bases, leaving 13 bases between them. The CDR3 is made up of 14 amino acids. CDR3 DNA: TGCGCCAGCAGTGAGGAGGGACGGGAATATGAGCAGTTCTTC. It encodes CASSEEGREYEQFF.

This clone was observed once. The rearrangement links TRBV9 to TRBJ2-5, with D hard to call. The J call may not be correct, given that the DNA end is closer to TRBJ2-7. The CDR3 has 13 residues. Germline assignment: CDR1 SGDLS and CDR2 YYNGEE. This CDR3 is CASSVEDGYEQYF. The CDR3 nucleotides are TGTGCCAGCAGCGTAGAGGACGGCTACGAGCAGTACTTC.

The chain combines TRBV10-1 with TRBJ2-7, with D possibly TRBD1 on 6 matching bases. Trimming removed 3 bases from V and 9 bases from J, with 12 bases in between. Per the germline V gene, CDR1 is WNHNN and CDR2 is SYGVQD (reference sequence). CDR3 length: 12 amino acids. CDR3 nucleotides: TGCGCCAGCAGTGACCCAGGGGTTGGGCAGTACTTC. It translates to CASSDPGVGQYF.

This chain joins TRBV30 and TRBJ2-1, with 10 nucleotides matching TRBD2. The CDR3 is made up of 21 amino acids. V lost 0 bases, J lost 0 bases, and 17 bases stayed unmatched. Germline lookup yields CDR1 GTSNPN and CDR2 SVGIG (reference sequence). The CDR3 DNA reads TGTGCCTGGAGTGTGACAGCGGGAGGGCCGAAATACCTTAGCTCCTACAATGAGCAGTTCTTC. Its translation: CAWSVTAGGPKYLSSYNEQFF.

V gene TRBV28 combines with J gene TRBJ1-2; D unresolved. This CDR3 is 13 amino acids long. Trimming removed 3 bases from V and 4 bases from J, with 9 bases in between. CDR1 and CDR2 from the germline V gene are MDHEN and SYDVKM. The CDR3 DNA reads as TGTGCCAGCAGTTTCAACAGCCTCTATGGCTACACCTTC. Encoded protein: CASSFNSLYGYTF.

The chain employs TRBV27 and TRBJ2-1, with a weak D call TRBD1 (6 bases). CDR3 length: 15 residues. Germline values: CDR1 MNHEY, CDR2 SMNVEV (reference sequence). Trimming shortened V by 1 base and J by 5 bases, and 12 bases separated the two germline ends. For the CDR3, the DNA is TGTGCCAGCAGTTTATTCCTCAGACAGGACAATGAGCAGTTCTTC. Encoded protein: CASSLFLRQDNEQFF.

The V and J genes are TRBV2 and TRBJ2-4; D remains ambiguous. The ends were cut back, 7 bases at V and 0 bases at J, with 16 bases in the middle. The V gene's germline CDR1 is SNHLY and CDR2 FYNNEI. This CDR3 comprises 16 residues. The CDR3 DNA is TGTGCCAGCACCGAACGACGAGTCCTAGCCAAAAACATTCAGTACTTC. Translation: CASTERRVLAKNIQYF.

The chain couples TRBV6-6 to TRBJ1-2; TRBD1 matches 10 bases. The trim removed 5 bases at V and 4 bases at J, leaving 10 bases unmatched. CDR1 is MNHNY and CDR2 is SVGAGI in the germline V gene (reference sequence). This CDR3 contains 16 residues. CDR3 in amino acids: CASSPTRDRGGYGYTF. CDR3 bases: TGTGCCAGCAGTCCCACTCGGGACAGGGGTGGCTATGGCTACACCTTC.

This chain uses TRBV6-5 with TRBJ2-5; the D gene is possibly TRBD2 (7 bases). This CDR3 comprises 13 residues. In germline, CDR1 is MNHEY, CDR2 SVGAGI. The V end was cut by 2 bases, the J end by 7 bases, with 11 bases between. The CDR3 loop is CASSYKGEGTQYF. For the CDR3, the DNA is TGTGCCAGCAGTTACAAGGGGGAGGGGACCCAGTACTTC.

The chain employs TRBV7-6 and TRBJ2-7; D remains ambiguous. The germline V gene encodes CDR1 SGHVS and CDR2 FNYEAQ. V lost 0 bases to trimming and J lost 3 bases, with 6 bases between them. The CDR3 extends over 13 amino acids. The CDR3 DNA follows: TGTGCCAGCAGCTTAGCGGGAAGCTACGAGCAGTACTTC. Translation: CASSLAGSYEQYF.

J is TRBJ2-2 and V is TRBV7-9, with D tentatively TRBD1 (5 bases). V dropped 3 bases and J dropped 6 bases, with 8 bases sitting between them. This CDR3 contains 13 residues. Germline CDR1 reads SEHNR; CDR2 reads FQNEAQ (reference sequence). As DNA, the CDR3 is TGTGCCAGCAGCTTGCCAGGGTCCGGGGAGCTGTTTTTT. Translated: CASSLPGSGELFF.